A single TCR beta chain is shown here with its context. No antigen is known for it. This record belongs to a study of T cells after yellow fever vaccination. Study-wide findings and caveats: The bulk population could contribute abundant contaminating clonotypes to FACS-sorted repertoires.

This CDR3 has 11 amino acids. V dropped 1 base and J dropped 10 bases, with 6 bases sitting between them. Germline CDR1 is SGHNT and CDR2 is YYREEE (reference sequence). Via MiXCR, TCRdb re-called the 5' RACE reads, giving one row per CDR3 protein. The table has 200,000 to 300,000 distinct CDR3 sequences, 3.6% seen once. The sequencing here drew on PBMCs, taken 15 days after the yellow fever booster vaccination. This chain joins TRBV5-4 and TRBJ2-1; D remains unclear. This TCR derives from a man aged 18 to 30 who received the YFV17D yellow fever vaccine. The CDR3 here is CASSLLFEQFF. In DNA, the CDR3 is TGTGCCAGCAGCTTGTTATTCGAGCAGTTCTTC.